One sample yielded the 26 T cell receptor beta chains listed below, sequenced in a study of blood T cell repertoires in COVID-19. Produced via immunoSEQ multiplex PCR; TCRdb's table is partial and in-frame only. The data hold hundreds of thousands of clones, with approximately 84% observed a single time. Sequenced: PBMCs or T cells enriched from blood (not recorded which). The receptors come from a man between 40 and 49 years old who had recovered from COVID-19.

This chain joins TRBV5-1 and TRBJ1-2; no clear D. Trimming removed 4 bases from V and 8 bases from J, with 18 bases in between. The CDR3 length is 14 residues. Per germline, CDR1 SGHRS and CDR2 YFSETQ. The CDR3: CASSQPGGPEGYTF. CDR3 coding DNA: TGCGCCAGCAGCCAACCGGGAGGCCCGGAAGGCTACACCTTC.

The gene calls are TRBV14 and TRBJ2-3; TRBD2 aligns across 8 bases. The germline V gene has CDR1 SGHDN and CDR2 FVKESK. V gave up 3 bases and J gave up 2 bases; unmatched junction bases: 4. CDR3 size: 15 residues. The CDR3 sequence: CASSHSGGPTDTQYF. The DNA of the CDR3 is TGTGCCAGCAGCCACTCGGGGGGGCCCACAGATACGCAGTATTTT. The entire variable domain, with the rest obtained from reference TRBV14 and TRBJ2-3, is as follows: EAGVTQFPSHSVIEKGQTVTLRCDPISGHDNLYWYRRVMGKEIKFLLHFVKESKQDESGMPNNRFLAERTGGTYSTLKVQPAELEDSGVYFCASSHSGGPTDTQYFGPGTRLTVL.

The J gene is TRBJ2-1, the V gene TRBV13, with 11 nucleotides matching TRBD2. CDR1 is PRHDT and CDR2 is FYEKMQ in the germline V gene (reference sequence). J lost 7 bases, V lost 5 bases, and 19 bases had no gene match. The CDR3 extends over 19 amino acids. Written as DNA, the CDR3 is TGTGCCAGCAGCGTCATCTCCCGATTTAGCGGGGGGGCACGGAATGAGCAGTTCTTC. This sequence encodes CASSVISRFSGGARNEQFF. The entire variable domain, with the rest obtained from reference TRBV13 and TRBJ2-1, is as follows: AAGVIQSPRHLIKEKRETATLKCYPIPRHDTVYWYQQGPGQDPQFLISFYEKMQSDKGSIPDRFSAQQFSDYHSELNMSSLELGDSALYFCASSVISRFSGGARNEQFFGPGTRLTVL.

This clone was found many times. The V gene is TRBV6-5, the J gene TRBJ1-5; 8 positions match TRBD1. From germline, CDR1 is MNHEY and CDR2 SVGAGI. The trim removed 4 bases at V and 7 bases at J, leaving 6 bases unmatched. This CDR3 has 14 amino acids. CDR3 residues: CASSWGTGDQPQHF. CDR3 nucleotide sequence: TGTGCCAGCAGTTGGGGGACAGGAGACCAGCCCCAGCATTTT.

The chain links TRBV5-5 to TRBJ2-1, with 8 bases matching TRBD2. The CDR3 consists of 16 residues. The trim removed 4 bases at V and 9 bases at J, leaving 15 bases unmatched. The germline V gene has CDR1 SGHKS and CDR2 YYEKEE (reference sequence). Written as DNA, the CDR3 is TGTGCCAGCAGCCCCGGGCGGGGGGCGGCCGGCCTTGAGCAGTTCTTC. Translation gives CASSPGRGAAGLEQFF.

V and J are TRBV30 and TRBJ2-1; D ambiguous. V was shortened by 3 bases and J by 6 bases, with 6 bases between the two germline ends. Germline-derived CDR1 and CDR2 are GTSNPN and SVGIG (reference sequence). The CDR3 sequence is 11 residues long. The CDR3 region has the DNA TGTGCCTGGAGCACTTCCAATGAGCAGTTCTTC. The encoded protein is CAWSTSNEQFF.

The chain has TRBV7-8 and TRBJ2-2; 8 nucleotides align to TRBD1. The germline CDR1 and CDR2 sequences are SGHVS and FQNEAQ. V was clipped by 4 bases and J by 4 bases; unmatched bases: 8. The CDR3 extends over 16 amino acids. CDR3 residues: CASSSPTGGSTGELFF. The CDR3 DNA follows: TGTGCCAGCAGCTCACCTACAGGGGGGAGCACCGGGGAGCTGTTTTTT.

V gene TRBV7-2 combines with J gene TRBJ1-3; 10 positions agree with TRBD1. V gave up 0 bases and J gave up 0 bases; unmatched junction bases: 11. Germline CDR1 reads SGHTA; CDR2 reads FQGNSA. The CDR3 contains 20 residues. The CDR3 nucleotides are TGTGCCAGCAGCTTAGCGGACAGGGGGTTAATTCCCAGCTCTGGAAACACCATATATTTT. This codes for CASSLADRGLIPSSGNTIYF.

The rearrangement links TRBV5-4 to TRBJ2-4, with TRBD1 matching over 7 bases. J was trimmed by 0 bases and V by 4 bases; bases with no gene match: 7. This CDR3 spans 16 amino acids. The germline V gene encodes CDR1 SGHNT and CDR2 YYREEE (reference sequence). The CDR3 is CASSLGGESAKNIQYF. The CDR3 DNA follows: TGTGCCAGCAGCCTAGGGGGCGAGTCAGCCAAAAACATTCAGTACTTC.

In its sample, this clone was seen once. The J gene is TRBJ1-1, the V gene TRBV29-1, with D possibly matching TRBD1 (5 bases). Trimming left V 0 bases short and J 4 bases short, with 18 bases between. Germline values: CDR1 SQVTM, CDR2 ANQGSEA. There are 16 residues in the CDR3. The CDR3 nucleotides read TGCAGCGTTGAAGATCGATTAAGGGGCAGTAGCACTGAAGCTTTCTTT. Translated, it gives CSVEDRLRGSSTEAFF.

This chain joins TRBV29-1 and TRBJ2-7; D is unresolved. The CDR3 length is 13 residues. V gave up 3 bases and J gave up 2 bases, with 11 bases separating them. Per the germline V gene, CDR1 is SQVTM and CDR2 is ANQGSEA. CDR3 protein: CSVEQVETYEQYF. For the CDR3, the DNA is TGCAGCGTTGAGCAGGTGGAAACCTACGAGCAGTACTTC.

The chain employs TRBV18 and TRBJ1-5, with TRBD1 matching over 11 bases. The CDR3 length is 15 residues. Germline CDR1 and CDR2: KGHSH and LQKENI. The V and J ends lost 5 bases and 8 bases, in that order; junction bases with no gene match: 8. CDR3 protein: CASSSSGQGVKPQHF. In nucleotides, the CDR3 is TGTGCCAGCTCATCGTCGGGACAGGGGGTGAAGCCCCAGCATTTT.

The CDR3 protein is CASSVGYSTDTQYF. The CDR3 DNA sequence: TGTGCCAGCAGCGTCGGTTACTCCACAGATACGCAGTATTTT. The chain combines TRBV9 with TRBJ2-3; no reliable D call. Trimming cost V 2 bases and J 2 bases, with 9 bases left between them. CDR3 length equals 14 residues. CDR1 is SGDLS and CDR2 is YYNGEE in the germline V gene.

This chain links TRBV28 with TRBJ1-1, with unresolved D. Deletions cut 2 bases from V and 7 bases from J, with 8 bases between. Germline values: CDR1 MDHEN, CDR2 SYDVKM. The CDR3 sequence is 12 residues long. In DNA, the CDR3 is TGTGCCAGCAGTTTACGAACTCTTGAAGCTTTCTTT. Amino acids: CASSLRTLEAFF.

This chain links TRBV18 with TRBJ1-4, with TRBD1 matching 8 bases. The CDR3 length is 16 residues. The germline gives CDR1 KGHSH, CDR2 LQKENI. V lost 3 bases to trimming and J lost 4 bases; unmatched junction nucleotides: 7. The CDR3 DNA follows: TGTGCCAGCTCACCCTCCGGGACAGGAGTTAATGAAAAACTGTTTTTT. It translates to CASSPSGTGVNEKLFF.

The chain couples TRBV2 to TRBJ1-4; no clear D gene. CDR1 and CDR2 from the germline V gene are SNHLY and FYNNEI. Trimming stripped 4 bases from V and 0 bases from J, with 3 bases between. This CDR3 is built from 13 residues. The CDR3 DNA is TGTGCCAGCAGTGCCGCAACTAATGAAAAACTGTTTTTT. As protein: CASSAATNEKLFF.

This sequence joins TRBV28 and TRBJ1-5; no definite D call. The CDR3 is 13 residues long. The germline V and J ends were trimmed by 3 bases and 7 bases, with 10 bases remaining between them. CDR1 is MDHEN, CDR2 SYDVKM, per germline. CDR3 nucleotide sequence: TGTGCCAGCAGTTTGGGAGGGAGGCAGCCCCAGCATTTT. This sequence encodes CASSLGGRQPQHF. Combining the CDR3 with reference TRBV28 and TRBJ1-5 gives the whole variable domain DVKVTQSSRYLVKRTGEKVFLECVQDMDHENMFWYRQDPGLGLRLIYFSYDVKMKEKGDIPEGYSVSREKKERFSLILESASTNQTSMYLCASSLGGRQPQHFGDGTRLSIL.

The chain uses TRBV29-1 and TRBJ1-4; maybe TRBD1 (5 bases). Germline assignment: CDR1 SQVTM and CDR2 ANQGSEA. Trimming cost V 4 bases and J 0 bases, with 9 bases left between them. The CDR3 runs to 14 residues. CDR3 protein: CSVGRQSTNEKLFF. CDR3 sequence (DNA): TGCAGCGTTGGAAGACAGTCAACTAATGAAAAACTGTTTTTT.

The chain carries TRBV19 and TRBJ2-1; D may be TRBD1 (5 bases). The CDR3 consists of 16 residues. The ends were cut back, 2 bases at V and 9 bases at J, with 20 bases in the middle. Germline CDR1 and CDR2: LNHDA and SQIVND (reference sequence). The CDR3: CASSIKSGQGGSEQFF. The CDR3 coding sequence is TGTGCCAGTAGTATAAAGTCTGGTCAGGGCGGTAGTGAGCAGTTCTTC.

CDR3 region: CASSRPQGAGETQYF. In nucleotides, the CDR3 is TGCGCCAGCAGTCGCCCTCAGGGGGCAGGAGAGACCCAGTACTTC. This chain links TRBV23-1 with TRBJ2-5, with 8 bases that match TRBD1. TRBV23-1 is treated as an ORF (open reading frame) with a function not yet certain. V dropped 4 bases and J dropped 4; count of bases not matched to a gene: 8. CDR3 length: 15 residues.

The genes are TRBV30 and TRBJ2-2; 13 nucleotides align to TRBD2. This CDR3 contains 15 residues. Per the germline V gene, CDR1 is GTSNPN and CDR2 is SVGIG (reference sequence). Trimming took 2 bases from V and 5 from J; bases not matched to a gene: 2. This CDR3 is CAWSLLAGGTGELFF. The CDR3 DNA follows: TGTGCCTGGAGTTTACTAGCGGGGGGGACCGGGGAGCTGTTTTTT.

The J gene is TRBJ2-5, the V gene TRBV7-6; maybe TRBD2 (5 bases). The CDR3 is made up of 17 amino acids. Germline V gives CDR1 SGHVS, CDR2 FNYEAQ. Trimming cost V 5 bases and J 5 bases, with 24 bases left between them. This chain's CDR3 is CASSQVASLRPEETQYF. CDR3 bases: TGTGCCAGCAGCCAGGTGGCTAGCTTGCGCCCAGAGGAGACCCAGTACTTC.

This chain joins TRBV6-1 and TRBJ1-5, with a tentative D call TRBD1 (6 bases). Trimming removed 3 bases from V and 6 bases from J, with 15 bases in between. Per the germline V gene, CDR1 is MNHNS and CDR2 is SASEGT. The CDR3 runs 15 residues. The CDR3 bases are TGTGCCAGCAGTGAGTTCCAGGGGAGTTTTCAGCCCCAGCATTTT. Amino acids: CASSEFQGSFQPQHF.

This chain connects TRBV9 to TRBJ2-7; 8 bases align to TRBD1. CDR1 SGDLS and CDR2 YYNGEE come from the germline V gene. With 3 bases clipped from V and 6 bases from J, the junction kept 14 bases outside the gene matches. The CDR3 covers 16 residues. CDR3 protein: CASSGFGGTGGVEQYF. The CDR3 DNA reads TGTGCCAGCAGCGGCTTTGGGGGGACAGGAGGCGTCGAGCAGTACTTC. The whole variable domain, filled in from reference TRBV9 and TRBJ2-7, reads DSGVTQTPKHLITATGQRVTLRCSPRSGDLSVYWYQQSLDQGLQFLIQYYNGEERAKGNILERFSAQQFPDLHSELNLSSLELGDSALYFCASSGFGGTGGVEQYFGPGTRLTVT.

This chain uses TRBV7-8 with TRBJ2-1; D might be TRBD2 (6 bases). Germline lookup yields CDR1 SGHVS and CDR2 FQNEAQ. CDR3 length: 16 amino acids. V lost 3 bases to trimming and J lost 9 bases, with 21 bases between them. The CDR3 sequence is CASSLEGSGLGLEQFF. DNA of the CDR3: TGTGCCAGCAGCTTGGAGGGCAGCGGGTTGGGGCTTGAGCAGTTCTTC.

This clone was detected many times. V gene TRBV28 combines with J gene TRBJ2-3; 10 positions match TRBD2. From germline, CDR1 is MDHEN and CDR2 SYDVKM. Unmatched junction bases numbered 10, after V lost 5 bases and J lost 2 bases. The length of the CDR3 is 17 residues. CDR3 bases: TGTGCCAGCAGTAGCCCATACGGACTAGCGGACACAGATACGCAGTATTTT. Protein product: CASSSPYGLADTDTQYF.